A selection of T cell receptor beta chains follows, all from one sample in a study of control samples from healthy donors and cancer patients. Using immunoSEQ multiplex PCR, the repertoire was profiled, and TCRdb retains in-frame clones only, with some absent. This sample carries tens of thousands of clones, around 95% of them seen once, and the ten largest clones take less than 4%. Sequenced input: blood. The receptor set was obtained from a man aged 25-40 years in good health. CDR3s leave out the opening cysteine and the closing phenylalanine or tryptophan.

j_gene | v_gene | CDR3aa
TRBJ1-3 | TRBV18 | ASLGGSGNTIY
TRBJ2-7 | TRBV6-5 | ASGRGGIGRYEQY
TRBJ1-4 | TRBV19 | ASTTGGRATNEKLF
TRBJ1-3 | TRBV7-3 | ASSFSPAGNTIY
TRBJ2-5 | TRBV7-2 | ASSPRLIQETQY
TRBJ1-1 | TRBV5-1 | ASSRLGGRGAF
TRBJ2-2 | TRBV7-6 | ASSLEAGRNTGELF
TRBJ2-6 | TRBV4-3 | ASSQQGASSGANVLT
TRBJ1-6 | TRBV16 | ASSQAGTGRNNSPLH
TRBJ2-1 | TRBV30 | ASSGGSEGAEDEQF
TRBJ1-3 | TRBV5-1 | ASSLEGHSGNTIY
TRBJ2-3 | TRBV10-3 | AISVSAVTDTQY
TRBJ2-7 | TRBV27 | ASSLAWEVYEQY
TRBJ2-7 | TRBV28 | ASNFRGRDYEQY
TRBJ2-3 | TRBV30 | AWSVGAGRFSTQY
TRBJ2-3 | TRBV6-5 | ASRGLGTISDTQY